The rows below give T cell receptor beta chains drawn from one sample of a study of T cells in Graves' hyperthyroidism and ophthalmopathy. TCRdb redid the calling of the multiplex PCR reads with MiXCR, one entry per CDR3 protein. The sample contains 650,000 to 750,000 distinct CDR3 sequences, 11% to 15% of which appear only once. The sequencing input was blood. The receptors stem from a woman in her late teens or twenties with Graves' hyperthyroidism. Both conserved end residues are part of each CDR3. D genes are given only for firm matches. Rows may omit the clone size; those that give it use once, few, many or a size class.

length: 15; D: NA; size: few; J: TRBJ2-6; V: TRBV12-3/TRBV12-4; DNA: TGTGCCAGCGGGTCAGGGGACTCTGGGGCCAACGTCCTGACTTTC; CDR3: CASGSGDSGANVLTF
length: 13; D: TRBD2; size: many; J: TRBJ2-1; V: TRBV2; DNA: TGTGCCAGCAATGAGCGGGGCTACAATGAGCAGTTCTTC; CDR3: CASNERGYNEQFF
length: 18; D: TRBD2; size: NA; J: TRBJ2-1; V: TRBV24-1; DNA: TGTACCACCAGTGATTTGCCCAGCGGGAGGGACCCCTACAATGAGCAGTTCTTC; CDR3: CTTSDLPSGRDPYNEQFF
length: 13; D: NA; size: many; J: TRBJ1-2; V: TRBV28; DNA: TGTGCCAGCAGTTCTCTCCAGGACTATGGCTACACCTTC; CDR3: CASSSLQDYGYTF
length: 13; D: NA; size: many; J: TRBJ2-5; V: TRBV28; DNA: TGTGCCAGCAGTTTTATAATCCAAGAGACCCAGTACTTC; CDR3: CASSFIIQETQYF
length: 15; D: NA; size: many; J: TRBJ1-1; V: TRBV5-6; DNA: TGTGCCAGCAGAGTTGCAGGGTTCATGAACACTGAAGCTTTCTTT; CDR3: CASRVAGFMNTEAFF
length: 13; D: NA; size: NA; J: TRBJ1-1; V: TRBV7-6; DNA: TGTGCCAGCAGCTTAGGCTTAGACACTGAAGCTTTCTTT; CDR3: CASSLGLDTEAFF
length: 17; D: NA; size: few; J: TRBJ1-2; V: TRBV18; DNA: TGTGCCAGCTCACCACAGATTAGGCAGACACTTAACTATGGCTACACCTTC; CDR3: CASSPQIRQTLNYGYTF
length: 15; D: NA; size: many; J: TRBJ2-1; V: TRBV19; DNA: TGTGCCAGTAGTATCTCAGCGTCCTCCTACAATGAGCAGTTCTTC; CDR3: CASSISASSYNEQFF
length: 19; D: TRBD2; size: few; J: TRBJ2-2; V: TRBV4-3; DNA: TGCGCCAGCAGCCAAGTCCAGCTAGCGGGAGGGCGGCCCCCCGGGGAGCTGTTTTTT; CDR3: CASSQVQLAGGRPPGELFF
length: 17; D: TRBD2; size: NA; J: TRBJ2-2; V: TRBV30; DNA: TGTGCCTGGAGTGTGGTTAGGACTAGCGGGAGAACCGGGGAGCTGTTTTTT; CDR3: CAWSVVRTSGRTGELFF
length: 15; D: TRBD2; size: many; J: TRBJ2-2; V: TRBV20-1; DNA: TGCAGTGCTAGAGAGGGACTAGCGGGAACCGGGGAGCTGTTTTTT; CDR3: CSAREGLAGTGELFF
length: 15; D: NA; size: many; J: TRBJ1-2; V: TRBV6-1; DNA: TGTGCCAGCAGTGAATGGGGAGGGTGGAGGGAAGGCTACACCTTC; CDR3: CASSEWGGWREGYTF
length: 18; D: TRBD2; size: many; J: TRBJ2-1; V: TRBV7-2; DNA: TGTGCCAGCAGCTTGATCGGGACTAGCGGGAGGGCCGTCTATGAGCAGTTCTTC; CDR3: CASSLIGTSGRAVYEQFF
length: 13; D: NA; size: many; J: TRBJ2-2; V: TRBV28; DNA: TGTGCCAGCAGTTTACAGACCACCGGGGAGCTGTTTTTT; CDR3: CASSLQTTGELFF
length: 13; D: NA; size: few; J: TRBJ1-1; V: TRBV20-1; DNA: TGCAGCCCGGCGGGGGGGCTTGTCACTGAAGCTTTCTTT; CDR3: CSPAGGLVTEAFF
length: 15; D: NA; size: NA; J: TRBJ1-4; V: TRBV5-1; DNA: TGCGCCAGCAGCCCCGAAGAGGGGGGGGATGAAAAACTGTTTTTT; CDR3: CASSPEEGGDEKLFF
length: 17; D: NA; size: NA; J: TRBJ1-2; V: TRBV7-8; DNA: TGTGCCAGCAGCTTAGTGGGGAGAGGTGGCGGGAAGGGAAGCTACACCTTC; CDR3: CASSLVGRGGGKGSYTF
length: 17; D: NA; size: few; J: TRBJ2-2; V: TRBV11-2; DNA: TGTGCCAGCAGCCCGAGGGGGTACGGGGCTGCCACCGGGGAGCTGTTTTTT; CDR3: CASSPRGYGAATGELFF
length: 20; D: NA; size: many; J: TRBJ1-1; V: TRBV6-2/TRBV6-3; DNA: TGTGCCAGCAGTTACCCCCTGGGGGGGCCCAGCGGGTGGATGAACACTGAAGCTTTCTTT; CDR3: CASSYPLGGPSGWMNTEAFF
length: 15; D: TRBD2; size: many; J: TRBJ2-5; V: TRBV28; DNA: TGTGCCAGCAGATTTTCAGCGGGAACCCAAGAGACCCAGTACTTC; CDR3: CASRFSAGTQETQYF
length: 15; D: NA; size: many; J: TRBJ1-6; V: TRBV20-1; DNA: TGCAGTGCTAGAGAAGTCGGCTCCTATAATTCACCCCTCCACTTT; CDR3: CSAREVGSYNSPLHF
length: 16; D: TRBD2; size: NA; J: TRBJ2-7; V: TRBV18; DNA: TGTGCCAGCTCACCCGCACTGACTAGCGGGAGCCACGAGCAGTACTTC; CDR3: CASSPALTSGSHEQYF
length: 13; D: NA; size: NA; J: TRBJ2-1; V: TRBV29-1; DNA: TGCAGCGCCCCACATAGCTCCTACAATGAGCAGTTCTTC; CDR3: CSAPHSSYNEQFF
length: 13; D: NA; size: few; J: TRBJ1-1; V: TRBV7-3; DNA: TGTGCCAGCAGCGCGTACAGGGAAACTGAAGCTTTCTTT; CDR3: CASSAYRETEAFF